This T cell receptor (beta chain) came from a study of identical twins. A few counts support this clonotype. TCRdb processed the 5' RACE reads anew with MiXCR; each CDR3 protein has one entry. The table lists some 250,000 distinct CDR3 sequences, over 5% of them singletons, with approximately 15% in the top ten. The CDR3 consists of 14 residues. Trimming left V 8 bases short and J 0 bases short, with 11 bases between. The data were also submitted as part of a second study, on T cells expressing NK-cell markers. This second report adds: Among the eight sequenced donors, seven tested HCMV-seropositive and one tested seronegative. The CD3+CD56-NKG2C+ fraction was also led by these clonotypes in a few donors.

The sequenced sample consisted of CD8+ T cells sorted from blood. The chain has TRBV12-3 or TRBV12-4 and TRBJ2-1; TRBD2 might be the D (6 bases). This clonotype was sampled from a woman aged 18 to 35 in good health. CDR3 loop: CASLSGPSYNEQFF. CDR3 DNA sequence: TGTGCCAGCTTGAGCGGGCCCTCCTACAATGAGCAGTTCTTC.